These T cell receptor beta chains were read from a single sample in a study of blood T cell repertoires in COVID-19. Sequencing used immunoSEQ multiplex PCR; TCRdb keeps in-frame clones, though not all of them. Of roughly 150,000 clones detected, 84% appear once; the ten largest clones hold about 7%. Sequencing was done on a sample of peripheral blood. These receptors originate from a woman between 50 and 59 years old in a cohort sampled during active or convalescent COVID-19. Each CDR3 is given with its conserved first and last residue. D genes are given only for firm matches. Size tells how often a clone was seen (once, few, many) or the class of an expanded clone, and some rows leave it out.

j_call d_call clone_size v_call cdr3_nt cdr3_aa
TRBJ2-7 - - TRBV3-1/TRBV3-2 TGTGCCAGCAGCCCGACCCCCACAGGGTTGTTCGGCTACGAGCAGTACTTC CASSPTPTGLFGYEQYF
TRBJ1-1 - - TRBV29-1 TGCAGCGTTGCAAAAACTACAGGGATTAACACTGAAGCTTTCTTT CSVAKTTGINTEAFF
TRBJ1-1 TRBD1 few TRBV4-1 TGCGCCAGCAGCCAAGAACCGACAGGGCGGAACACTGAAGCTTTCTTT CASSQEPTGRNTEAFF
TRBJ1-2 - - TRBV5-4 TGTGCCAGCAGCTTGGCAGCTCAGGGAGGTAGGGGCTACACCTTC CASSLAAQGGRGYTF
TRBJ2-1 TRBD2 - TRBV6-2/TRBV6-3 TGTGCCAGCAGCAGGGTCCCGGGACTATACTACAATGAGCAGTTCTTC CASSRVPGLYYNEQFF
TRBJ1-5 - - TRBV12-3/TRBV12-4 TGTGCCAGCAGTCAGCGGGGGCCCCAGCATTTT CASSQRGPQHF
TRBJ2-1 TRBD2 - TRBV9 TGTGCCAGCAGCGGCGGGACTAGCGTTTCTAATGAGCAGTTCTTC CASSGGTSVSNEQFF
TRBJ1-2 TRBD1 - TRBV18 TGTGCCAGCTCACCACCAGGGACAGGGGAATCCTTCTTGGGGACCTTC CASSPPGTGESFLGTF
TRBJ1-4 - - TRBV15 TGTGCCACCAGCAGAGATCTTCTCGGCAGGCTTAATGAAAAACTGTTTTTT CATSRDLLGRLNEKLFF
TRBJ1-2 TRBD1 once TRBV12-3/TRBV12-4 TGTGCCAGCACCGGGACAGAGGGCTATGGCTACACCTTC CASTGTEGYGYTF
TRBJ2-3 TRBD1 - TRBV6-1 TGTGCCAGCAGTGAAACGGGTGCGGGGACAGGGTCAGATACGCAGTATTTT CASSETGAGTGSDTQYF
TRBJ1-4 - - TRBV2 TGTGCCAGCAGCCGGGGGTCAACTAATGAAAAACTGTTTTTT CASSRGSTNEKLFF